This T cell receptor (beta chain) was documented in a study of PD-1 blockade in classical Hodgkin lymphoma. Autologous stem cell transplantation was followed by relapse in every patient, and brentuximab vedotin exposure varied. The germline gives CDR1 SGHNT, CDR2 YENEEA. This CDR3 has 16 residues. Trimming pared 2 bases from V and 3 bases from J, leaving 17 bases between. Clones were read by immunoSEQ multiplex PCR, and TCRdb kept only the in-frame ones, dropping some. The table includes about 100,000 clones, roughly 89% detected once. The chain couples TRBV11-3 to TRBJ2-7; possibly TRBD1 or TRBD2 for D (6 bases each). Sequenced material: peripheral blood mononuclear cells (PBMCs), taken before the second cycle of nivolumab. The TCR originated in a human donor with classical Hodgkin lymphoma. Here the CDR3 reads CASSLRSERGHYEQYF. Written as DNA, the CDR3 is TGTGCCAGCAGCTTAAGATCGGAACGGGGGCACTACGAGCAGTACTTC.